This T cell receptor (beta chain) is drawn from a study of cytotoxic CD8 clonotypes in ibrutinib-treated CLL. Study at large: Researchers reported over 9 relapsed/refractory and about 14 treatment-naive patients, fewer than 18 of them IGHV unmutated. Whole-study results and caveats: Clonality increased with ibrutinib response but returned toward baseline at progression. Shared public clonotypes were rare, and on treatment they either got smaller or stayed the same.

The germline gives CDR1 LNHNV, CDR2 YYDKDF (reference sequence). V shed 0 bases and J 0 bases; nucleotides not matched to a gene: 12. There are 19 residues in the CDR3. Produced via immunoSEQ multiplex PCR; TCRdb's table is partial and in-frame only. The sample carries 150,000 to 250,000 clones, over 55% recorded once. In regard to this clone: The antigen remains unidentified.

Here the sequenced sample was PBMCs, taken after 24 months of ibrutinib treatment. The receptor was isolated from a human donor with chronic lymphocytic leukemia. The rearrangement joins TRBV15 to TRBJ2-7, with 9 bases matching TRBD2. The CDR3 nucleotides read TGTGCCACCAGCAGAGATCGATTCGCGAATAGCGGGAGCTCCTACGAGCAGTACTTC. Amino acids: CATSRDRFANSGSSYEQYF.